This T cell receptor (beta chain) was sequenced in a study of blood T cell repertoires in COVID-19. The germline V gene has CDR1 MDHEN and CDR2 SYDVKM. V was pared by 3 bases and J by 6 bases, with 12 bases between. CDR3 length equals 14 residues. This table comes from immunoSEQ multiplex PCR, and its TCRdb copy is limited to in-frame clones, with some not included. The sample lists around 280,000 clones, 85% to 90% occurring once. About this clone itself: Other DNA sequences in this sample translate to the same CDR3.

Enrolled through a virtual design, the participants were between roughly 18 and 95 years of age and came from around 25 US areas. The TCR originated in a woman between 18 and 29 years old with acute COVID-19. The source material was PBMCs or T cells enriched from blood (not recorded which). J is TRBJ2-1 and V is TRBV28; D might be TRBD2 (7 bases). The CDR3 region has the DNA TGTGCCAGCAGTTTGTTGGGAGGGGGCAATGAGCAGTTCTTC. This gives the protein CASSLLGGGNEQFF.